This T cell receptor beta chain was captured by sequencing in a study of blood T cell repertoires in COVID-19. Background on the study: There were acute and convalescent COVID-19 samples, and they came from the United States, Italy and Spain. Nucleic acid was either cDNA or gDNA, and it came from T cells, B-cell-depleted T cells, or PBMCs.

Authors' data handling: Reference gene primers were amplified, and this amplification served to estimate nucleated cell counts. TCRdb's copy holds only in-frame clones and misses some; the assay was immunoSEQ multiplex PCR. The V and J calls and clone size are taken from that table; D and trimming were inferred from the DNA. The sample consists of approximately 450,000 clones, nearly 90% of them appearing once. With 5 bases clipped from V and 6 bases from J, the junction kept 10 bases outside the gene matches. This CDR3 has 15 residues. Germline CDR1 is SGHTA and CDR2 is FQGNSA. Assignment of participants to cohorts was predicated upon participant-reported clinical history.

The sequence derives from a woman aged 18-35 years with acute COVID-19. V and J are TRBV7-2 and TRBJ2-3; 8 positions match TRBD2. The specimen was PBMCs or T cells enriched from blood (not recorded which). The CDR3 DNA sequence: TGTGCCAGCAGCCTGCGCGGGGGGTCCAGGGATACGCAGTATTTT. This sequence encodes CASSLRGGSRDTQYF.